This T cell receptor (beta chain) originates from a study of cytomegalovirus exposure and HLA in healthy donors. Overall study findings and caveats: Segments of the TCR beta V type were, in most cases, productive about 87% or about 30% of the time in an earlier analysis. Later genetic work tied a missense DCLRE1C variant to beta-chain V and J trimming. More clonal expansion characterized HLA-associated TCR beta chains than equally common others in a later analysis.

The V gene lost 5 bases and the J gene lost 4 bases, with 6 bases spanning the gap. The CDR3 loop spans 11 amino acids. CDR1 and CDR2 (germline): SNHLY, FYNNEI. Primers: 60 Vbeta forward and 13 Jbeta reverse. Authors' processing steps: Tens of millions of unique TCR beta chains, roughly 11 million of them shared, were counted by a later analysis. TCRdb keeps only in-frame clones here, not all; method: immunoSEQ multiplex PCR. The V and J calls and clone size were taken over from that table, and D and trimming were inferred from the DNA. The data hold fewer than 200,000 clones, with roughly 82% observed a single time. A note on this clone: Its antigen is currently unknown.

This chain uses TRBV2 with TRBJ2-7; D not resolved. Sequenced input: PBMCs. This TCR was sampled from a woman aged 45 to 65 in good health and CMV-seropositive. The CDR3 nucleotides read TGTGCCAGCAGTAACACGTACGAGCAGTACTTC. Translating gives CASSNTYEQYF.